One sample yielded the 5 T cell receptor beta chains listed below, sequenced in a study of metastatic and nonmetastatic thyroid tumors. The entire patient cohort was treatment-naive prior to thyroid surgery. TCRdb re-called the PCR reads via MiXCR. Of about 17,000 clones listed, 30% to 40% were seen once; the top ten hold over 15%. Source material: tumor tissue. The receptors were sampled from a female donor with papillary thyroid cancer or a benign thyroid nodule (not recorded which). Some clones in this sample may be carry-over from other donors' samples.

This clone occurred a few times. The J gene is TRBJ2-1, the V gene TRBV29-1; 9 bases fit TRBD2. The CDR3 is 12 amino acids. The germline gives CDR1 SQVTM, CDR2 ANQGSEA. J gave up 6 bases and V 6 bases, and 3 bases lay outside the gene matches. The CDR3 nucleotides read TGCAGCGTCGGGACTAGCCGCAATGAGCAGTTCTTC. It codes for CSVGTSRNEQFF.

This clone was picked up one time. V usage is TRBV11-2 and J usage is TRBJ1-4; D might be TRBD1 (5 bases). The CDR3 sequence is 12 residues long. V was shortened by 5 bases and J by 11 bases, with 12 bases between the two germline ends. Germline CDR1 and CDR2: SGHAT and FQNNGV. CDR3 in DNA: TGTGCCAGCAGCGAAGGGGTCGGGAAACTGTTTTTT. Encoded protein: CASSEGVGKLFF.

This clone is medium-sized. The J gene is TRBJ2-7, the V gene TRBV19; 7 nucleotides match TRBD1. Looked up from germline, CDR1 is LNHDA and CDR2 is SQIVND (reference sequence). The CDR3 is 13 residues long. Losses at the gene ends were 9 bases for V and 4 bases for J; bases not matched to a gene: 9. Here the CDR3 reads CASRQGNLYEQYF. The CDR3 DNA reads as TGTGCCAGCCGACAGGGAAATCTTTACGAGCAGTACTTC.

The chain carries TRBV4-1 and TRBJ2-7; D may be TRBD1 (6 bases). The CDR3 is 14 residues long. Between the trimmed V and J ends, which lost 1 base and 5 bases, there was a span of 12 bases. Germline V gene lookup returns CDR1 MGHRA and CDR2 YSYEKL. The CDR3 is CASSQVRGPDEQYF. The CDR3 DNA reads TGCGCCAGCAGCCAAGTCAGGGGCCCCGACGAGCAGTACTTC.

At least ten counts were recorded for this clone. The rearrangement links TRBV7-2 to TRBJ2-3; no reliable D call. CDR1 is SGHTA and CDR2 is FQGNSA in the germline V gene. This CDR3 has 13 amino acids. Trimming pared 0 bases from V and 6 bases from J, leaving 7 bases between. Written as DNA, the CDR3 is TGTGCCAGCAGCTTAGCGTGGCGGGATACGCAGTATTTT. Its translation: CASSLAWRDTQYF.